Below are 31 T cell receptor beta chains sequenced from a single sample in a study of CD8 T cells in ankylosing spondylitis. TCRdb independently ran MiXCR on the 5' RACE reads; one entry per CDR3 protein. The data contain about 250,000 distinct CDR3 sequences, 30% to 40% of them singletons. Sequenced material: blood, either unsorted or a sorted T cell fraction (not recorded which). These receptors were collected from a male donor with ankylosing spondylitis or in good health (not recorded which).

V and J are TRBV2 and TRBJ1-4; possibly TRBD1 for D (6 bases). V was cut by 7 bases and J by 8 bases, with 11 bases left in between. The CDR3 has 12 residues. The germline gives CDR1 SNHLY, CDR2 FYNNEI. CDR3 protein: CASNQGNEKLFF. The CDR3 region has the DNA TGTGCCAGCAATCAGGGGAACGAAAAACTGTTTTTT.

V gene TRBV5-1 combines with J gene TRBJ1-2; no clear D. The CDR3 contains 15 residues. The V end was cut by 6 bases, the J end by 1 base, with 16 bases between. Germline loops: CDR1 SGHRS, CDR2 YFSETQ. The CDR3 here is CASNNGDLNNYGYTF. DNA for the CDR3: TGCGCCAGCAACAATGGTGACCTGAATAACTATGGCTACACCTTC.

The chain links TRBV12-3 or TRBV12-4 to TRBJ2-1; 10 bases line up with TRBD2. V lost 3 bases and J lost 9; bases outside the gene matches: 8. This CDR3 has 15 amino acids. This chain's CDR3 is CASSFSGGSQVEQFF. DNA of the CDR3: TGTGCCAGCAGTTTTAGCGGGGGGTCACAGGTTGAGCAGTTCTTC.

In its sample, this clonotype was seen a few times. The chain is built from TRBV10-3 and TRBJ2-3; TRBD1 aligns across 7 bases. The J segment lost 4 bases and the V segment lost 6 bases, leaving 13 bases of the junction unmatched. The CDR3 covers 16 residues. Germline CDR1 reads ENHRY; CDR2 reads SYGVKD. The CDR3 region is CAISTTTGNRADTQYF. In DNA, the CDR3 is TGTGCCATCAGCACCACGACAGGGAATCGCGCAGATACGCAGTATTTT.

The rearrangement joins TRBV11-2 to TRBJ2-5; the match to TRBD2 covers 11 bases. The CDR3 totals 15 residues. Germline CDR1 and CDR2: SGHAT and FQNNGV. Unmatched junction bases numbered 5, after V lost 5 bases and J lost 3 bases. The CDR3 nucleotides are TGTGCCAGCAGCGATAGCGGGGGGGCGGAAGAGACCCAGTACTTC. It yields the protein CASSDSGGAEETQYF.

This clonotype came up a few times. V gene TRBV15 combines with J gene TRBJ2-1, with D possibly TRBD1 on 6 matching bases. The CDR3 is 16 amino acids. Trimming pared 0 bases from V and 7 bases from J, leaving 16 bases between. Germline V gives CDR1 LNHNV, CDR2 YYDKDF (reference sequence). This chain's CDR3 is CATSREVAGAINEQFF. CDR3 sequence (DNA): TGTGCCACCAGCAGAGAGGTGGCAGGGGCTATTAATGAGCAGTTCTTC.

This clonotype was found a few times. V usage is TRBV12-3 or TRBV12-4 and J usage is TRBJ2-6, with D perhaps matching TRBD2 (6 bases). The CDR3 is made up of 13 amino acids. Trimming left V 10 bases short and J 2 bases short, with 9 bases between. CDR3 coding DNA: TGTGCCATTTCGGGGGCTGGGGCCAACGTCCTGACTTTC. It yields the protein CAISGAGANVLTF.

This clonotype came up a few times. This chain connects TRBV10-3 to TRBJ2-7; 9 positions agree with TRBD1. After removal of 3 bases from V and 5 bases from J, the junction contained 5 bases not matched to a gene. This CDR3 region has 14 residues. Germline V lookup: CDR1 ENHRY, CDR2 SYGVKD. This chain's CDR3 is CAISDSGQGHEQYF. The CDR3, as DNA: TGTGCCATCAGTGATTCGGGACAGGGCCACGAGCAGTACTTC.

This rearrangement joins TRBV7-6 to TRBJ2-3; no firm D call. Germline V CDR1 and CDR2: SGHVS, FNYEAQ. The CDR3 has 14 residues. Trimming took 6 bases from V and 0 from J, leaving 10 bases between them. CDR3 bases: TGTGCCAGCAGTGAATCCCGTAGCACAGATACGCAGTATTTT. This encodes CASSESRSTDTQYF.

This chain links TRBV27 with TRBJ1-2; a possible D gene is TRBD1 (5 bases). Germline V gene data show CDR1 as MNHEY and CDR2 as SMNVEV (reference sequence). Trimming pared 8 bases from V and 0 bases from J, leaving 13 bases between. The CDR3 covers 14 residues. CDR3 amino acids: CASAKGTTNYGYTF. CDR3 nucleotide sequence: TGTGCCAGCGCAAAGGGGACGACTAACTATGGCTACACCTTC.

There are many counts of this clonotype. V is TRBV29-1 and J is TRBJ1-1; possible D gene TRBD1, 5 bases. CDR3 length: 12 amino acids. V lost 6 bases to trimming and J lost 1 base, with 9 bases between them. Germline V lookup: CDR1 SQVTM, CDR2 ANQGSEA. CDR3 nucleotide sequence: TGCAGCGTCCTGCAGGGGAACACTGAAGCTTTCTTT. It translates to CSVLQGNTEAFF.

The chain uses TRBV10-3 and TRBJ2-1; D unclear. V lost 3 bases to trimming and J lost 6 bases, with 15 bases between them. CDR1 is ENHRY and CDR2 is SYGVKD in the germline V gene. The CDR3 consists of 15 residues. The CDR3 sequence is CAISDPSPSSNEQFF. CDR3 in DNA: TGTGCCATCAGTGACCCCTCTCCCAGCTCCAATGAGCAGTTCTTC.

V and J are TRBV11-2 and TRBJ2-3; weak D call: TRBD1 (6 bases). The CDR3 has 16 amino acids. Germline-derived CDR1 and CDR2 are SGHAT and FQNNGV. V was trimmed by 4 bases and J by 1 base, leaving 15 bases between them. The CDR3 nucleotides read TGTGCCAGCAGCTCACAGGGAAAGGTCGGCACAGATACGCAGTATTTT. Amino acid sequence: CASSSQGKVGTDTQYF.

V usage is TRBV5-1 and J usage is TRBJ2-1, with D perhaps matching TRBD1 (6 bases). The CDR3 contains 15 residues. Trimming cost V 4 bases and J 7 bases, with 18 bases left between them. Germline V gene sequence: CDR1 SGHRS, CDR2 YFSETQ. CDR3 amino acids: CASSMYSITGNEQFF. Here the CDR3 DNA reads TGCGCCAGCAGCATGTACTCGATTACAGGGAATGAGCAGTTCTTC.

In its sample, this clonotype was seen a few times. The chain couples TRBV10-3 to TRBJ2-7, with 12 bases fitting TRBD2. CDR3 length: 18 amino acids. The V and J ends lost 5 bases and 0 bases, in that order; junction bases with no gene match: 11. The germline V gene has CDR1 ENHRY and CDR2 SYGVKD. The CDR3 spells CAISLGLAGKGGSYEQYF. CDR3 nucleotides: TGTGCCATCAGTCTCGGACTAGCGGGAAAAGGGGGCTCCTACGAGCAGTACTTC.

This clonotype was observed a few times. V gene TRBV20-1 combines with J gene TRBJ1-2; no firm D call. The V end lost 0 bases, the J end lost 4 bases, and 6 bases lay between the germline ends. In germline, CDR1 is DFQATT, CDR2 SNEGSKA (reference sequence). CDR3 length: 12 amino acids. The CDR3 DNA follows: TGCAGTGCTAGAGATCATCTCTATGGCTACACCTTC. Protein: CSARDHLYGYTF.

Only a few counts were recorded for this clonotype. This rearrangement joins TRBV10-3 to TRBJ1-5; D is ambiguous. This CDR3 has 13 residues. Germline V CDR1 and CDR2: ENHRY, SYGVKD. The V gene lost 11 bases and the J gene lost 3 bases, with 14 bases spanning the gap. The CDR3 region has the DNA TGTGCCTCCTCGGTCGGGGTCAATCAGCCCCAGCATTTT. The encoded protein is CASSVGVNQPQHF.

The rearrangement links TRBV20-1 to TRBJ2-1; 10 bases fit TRBD1. This CDR3 contains 15 residues. The germline CDR1 and CDR2 sequences are DFQATT and SNEGSKA (reference sequence). V lost 2 bases and J lost 5; bases outside the gene matches: 6. The CDR3 region has the DNA TGCAGTGCTAGACCGGGACAGGGGAGTGACAATGAGCAGTTCTTC. This codes for CSARPGQGSDNEQFF.

This clonotype has a count of ten or more. The rearrangement uses TRBV20-1 and TRBJ2-5; D is undetermined. The CDR3 covers 14 residues. Per germline, CDR1 DFQATT and CDR2 SNEGSKA (reference sequence). V lost 0 bases to trimming and J lost 5 bases, with 13 bases between them. CDR3 protein: CSARDRWGSETQYF. CDR3 DNA sequence: TGCAGTGCTAGAGATCGGTGGGGATCGGAGACCCAGTACTTC.

The V gene is TRBV6-5, the J gene TRBJ2-1; D possibly matches TRBD1 or TRBD2 (5 bases each). V gave up 2 bases and J gave up 8 bases, with 10 bases separating them. This CDR3 is 13 amino acids long. Germline V gene lookup returns CDR1 MNHEY and CDR2 SVGAGI. For the CDR3, the DNA is TGTGCCAGCAGTTACGGGGGAGTCGATGAGCAGTTCTTC. It yields the protein CASSYGGVDEQFF.

The chain employs TRBV12-3 or TRBV12-4 and TRBJ1-6, with 9 positions matching TRBD1. J was trimmed by 7 bases and V by 4 bases; bases with no gene match: 5. This CDR3 comprises 15 residues. CDR3 region: CASSYTDRGNSPLHF. DNA of the CDR3: TGTGCCAGCAGTTACACAGACAGGGGGAATTCACCCCTCCACTTT.

This rearrangement joins TRBV6-1 to TRBJ1-1; D gene uncertain. Germline V gene lookup returns CDR1 MNHNS and CDR2 SASEGT. Trimming left V 8 bases short and J 9 bases short, with 19 bases between. There are 13 residues in the CDR3. The CDR3 is CASCFASHLKAFF. CDR3 DNA: TGTGCCAGCTGCTTTGCTTCTCACCTTAAAGCTTTCTTT.

J is TRBJ2-5 and V is TRBV7-2; TRBD1 agrees at 11 bases. Trimming cost V 5 bases and J 5 bases; bases outside gene matches: 7. There are 15 residues in the CDR3. Germline V gives CDR1 SGHTA, CDR2 FQGNSA. The CDR3 loop is CASSPGTGGLETQYF. The CDR3 DNA sequence: TGTGCCAGCAGCCCCGGGACAGGGGGTCTGGAGACCCAGTACTTC.

This rearrangement joins TRBV6-5 to TRBJ2-5, with 11 bases lining up with TRBD2. Germline V gene lookup returns CDR1 MNHEY and CDR2 SVGAGI. This CDR3 contains 19 residues. J was trimmed by 0 bases and V by 2 bases; bases with no gene match: 11. CDR3 bases: TGTGCCAGCAGTTACGGGTCAGGCGGGACTAGCGGAGACCAAGAGACCCAGTACTTC. Its protein is CASSYGSGGTSGDQETQYF.

The table lists this clonotype with a few counts. J is TRBJ2-3 and V is TRBV7-2; 10 nucleotides match TRBD1. From germline, CDR1 is SGHTA and CDR2 FQGNSA. V dropped 5 bases and J dropped 3; count of bases not matched to a gene: 8. The CDR3 length is 16 residues. The CDR3 DNA reads TGTGCCAGCAGCCTTGTCCCGGGACAGGGGACAGATACGCAGTATTTT. It is translated as CASSLVPGQGTDTQYF.

This clonotype was picked up a small number of times. The chain carries TRBV20-1 and TRBJ1-5; unclear D gene. The V end was cut by 4 bases, the J end by 2 bases, with 9 bases between. This CDR3 region has 13 residues. CDR1 is DFQATT and CDR2 is SNEGSKA in the germline V gene (reference sequence). CDR3 nucleotides: TGCAGTGCTACTGCGAGTGGCAATCAGCCCCAGCATTTT. This gives the protein CSATASGNQPQHF.

The chain is built from TRBV12-3 or TRBV12-4 and TRBJ1-2; possibly TRBD1 for D (5 bases). Trimming stripped 7 bases from V and 8 bases from J, with 20 bases between. The CDR3 is 14 amino acids. DNA of the CDR3: TGTGCCAGCACCGAGGGCATGGGGGTCTGGGGCTACACCTTC. Its translation is CASTEGMGVWGYTF.

This clonotype was found a few times. The chain has TRBV20-1 and TRBJ2-4; 8 nucleotides match TRBD1. Trimming removed 5 bases from V and 7 bases from J; junction bases left unmatched: 7. This CDR3 is built from 13 residues. Germline values: CDR1 DFQATT, CDR2 SNEGSKA (reference sequence). CDR3 protein: CSARDRQGNIQYF. The CDR3 DNA reads TGCAGTGCTCGGGACAGACAGGGGAACATTCAGTACTTC.

This clonotype has more than one count but fewer than ten. The chain uses TRBV29-1 and TRBJ1-5, with 7 bases fitting TRBD1. Looked up from germline, CDR1 is SQVTM and CDR2 is ANQGSEA. J gave up 3 bases and V 4 bases, and 3 bases lay outside the gene matches. This CDR3 comprises 13 residues. DNA for the CDR3: TGCAGCGTTGTGACAGGGAACAATCAGCCCCAGCATTTT. This gives the protein CSVVTGNNQPQHF.

The V gene is TRBV20-1, the J gene TRBJ2-5; 12 nucleotides align to TRBD2. The germline V gene encodes CDR1 DFQATT and CDR2 SNEGSKA (reference sequence). This CDR3 has 17 amino acids. V gave up 0 bases and J gave up 5 bases; unmatched junction bases: 10. CDR3 sequence (DNA): TGCAGTGCTAGAGATTCGGCTAGCGGGGGGGCCGAGGAGACCCAGTACTTC. This gives the protein CSARDSASGGAEETQYF.

This clonotype was seen only a few times. The chain couples TRBV20-1 to TRBJ1-3; D is perhaps TRBD1 (5 bases). The germline V gene has CDR1 DFQATT and CDR2 SNEGSKA (reference sequence). Trimming removed 3 bases at V and 4 bases at J, with 7 bases between. The CDR3 has 12 residues. The CDR3 loop reads CSASNRGNTIYF. CDR3 nucleotides: TGCAGTGCTAGCAACAGGGGAAACACCATATATTTT.